This T cell receptor (beta chain) derives from a study of monozygotic twins with inflammatory bowel disease. Study-wide points: Clonotype sharing was lower in IBD patients than healthy twins, most markedly with disease activity.

Using the 5' RACE reads, TCRdb records one entry per CDR3 protein without DNA. The table lists about 170,000 distinct CDR3 sequences, with 2.8% in the top ten. This CDR3 has 14 residues. CDR1 and CDR2 (germline): MNHEY, SVGEGT. Turning to this clonotype: The antigen is unknown.

This chain uses TRBV6-2 or TRBV6-3 with TRBJ2-3; TCRdb proposes TRBD2, but this gene call is untestable without DNA. Specimen: blood. The clonotype originates from a human donor with ulcerative colitis or Crohn's disease, or a healthy co-twin of an affected twin (not recorded which). The CDR3 region is CATSGLAATDTQYF.